This T cell receptor (beta chain) was captured by sequencing in a study of shared clonotypes between healthy human individuals (TCRdb year 2020). Some background on the complete study: The cohort included three men and two women between 18 and 49 years of age. Different laboratories and diverse techniques were used to prepare libraries and sequence TCR repertoires, to increase sequencing depth and limit assay-specific biases. To estimate repertoire size and how much clonotype sharing occurs between individuals, the study deeply sequenced the blood TCR repertoires of five healthy adults. For each donor, CD4 naive and CD4 memory were each run on three plates, CD8 naive on two plates, and CD8 memory on one plate. Each donor's leukapheresis produced roughly between about 0.8 and 10 billion PBMCs.

In regard to this clone: Its target antigen remains unknown. Per-base quality was not reported, and no clone a single base away is much larger than it.

Overall results and qualifications from the work: Pairwise subsampling indicated that sequencing depth was expected to affect the degree of clonotype sharing among donors. Naive subsets generally had larger estimated clonotype richness than memory subsets. Sharing across four donors was observed for approximately 5% of naive CD4, under 4% of naive CD8, over 2% of memory CD4, and less than 0.45% of memory CD8 clonotypes. Compared with non-shared clonotypes, the clonotypes found in all four sorted-subset donors had higher generation probabilities. Because the study included a small number of donors, the genetic and exposure-history diversity represented was limited. Sampling was restricted to blood, and TCR repertoires in tissue are likely to differ from TCR repertoires in blood. Incomplete sequencing was indicated by rarefaction of sorted-subset datasets, despite the large sequencing depth.

The donors were healthy, HIV-negative adults with no recently reported acute infections or vaccinations. Only Caucasian adults living in Nashville, Tennessee, USA were represented among the donors. Magnetic negative selection was used to enrich CD4+ T cells, after which naive cells were positively selected on CD45RA and the negative fraction became the memory subset. After blood collection by leukapheresis, PBMCs were isolated using Ficoll-Histopaque density gradient centrifugation and then cryopreserved in the vapor phase of liquid nitrogen. Purity and quantity of every magnetically sorted T cell population were checked by analytical flow cytometry. Each sorted fraction had its genomic DNA isolated and then quantified by UV absorbance on a Nanodrop 2000c. The germline V gene encodes CDR1 MNHNS and CDR2 SASEGT. The CDR3, from cysteine to phenylalanine, totals 12 residues. The sequence is cut down to CDR3 DNA, 36 bases in frame from base 1. The junction shows trimming of 3 bases on V and 10 bases on J, and the gene matches do not reach 2 bases of it.

Using the deep immunoSEQ assay, multiplex PCR amplified TCR CDR3 regions from genomic DNA. Extracted genomic DNA from each cell subset was spread evenly across all wells of several immunoSEQ 96-well plates, with each plate serving as a replicate. Each replicate PCR for sorted subsets received 150 to 250 ng genomic DNA, equal to roughly 30,000 T cell genomes. Purified libraries were quantified with a Qubit 3.0 fluorometer, sized on a Bioanalyzer 2100, and re-quantified with the KAPA Library Quantification kit. A separate single-read 150-cycle Illumina NextSeq 550 flow cell was used to sequence each immunoSEQ 96-well plate. On the authors' methods: Because the immunoSEQ output included only junctional sequences and no quality scores, the filtering could not be the same as the filtering used for full-length reads. To assign V/J genes and CDR3, sequences were annotated using PyIR, a Python wrapper for IgBLAST v1.9, with IMGT germline references. Reads were removed for weak V/J assignments (E-value above 1e-6), missing CDR3, stop codons, out-of-frame junctions, or ambiguous translated residues. V3J clonotypes were defined by identical inferred V gene, J gene, and CDR3 amino acid sequence. Percentage overlap between repertoires was calculated by dividing the number of shared unique clonotypes by the size of the smaller repertoire. Richness of each repertoire was evaluated using RTK rarefaction, the Chao1 estimator, and Recon v2.1 estimates of unobserved clonotypes. Generation probabilities for all TCRbeta clonotypes obtained by the gDNA method from a handful of donors were computed using OLGA. This is the immuneACCESS table as TCRdb keeps it, with only in-frame sequences that have V and J called. A part of the clones is gone; compared with another copy, unresolved V genes explain less than half, and the rest is unexplained. The V and J calls and clone size were taken over from that table, and D and trimming were inferred from the DNA. This sample gives more than 2,000,000 clones in total; just over 90% of them show up just once. Approximately 0.4% of the sample comes from the top ten.

Sequencing input: naive CD4+ T cells from PBMCs. The cell subset or site label for this specimen denotes: CD45RA+ positively selected. The chain joins TRBV6-1 to TRBJ2-1, with TRBD2 identical over 8 junction bases. This TCR derives from a man younger than 35 in good health. Some clones in this sample may be carry-over from other donors' samples. This receptor carries the CDR3 CASSDVAGEQFF. The nucleotide sequence is TGTGCCAGCAGTGATGTAGCGGGGGAGCAGTTCTTC.